What follows are 9 T cell receptor beta chains derived from one specimen sequenced in a study of T cell repertoires in cytomegalovirus infection (dated by TCRdb to between 2018 and 2020). The treatment or condition label, read with the paper, signifies: in vitro stimulation with specific CMV peptide epitopes to enrich CMV-specific T cells. These receptors have no identified antigens. The listed sequencing device is Illumina HiSeq 1500. TCRdb passed the public sequencing reads through fastp at Q25 and MiXCR, retaining productive beta sequences. Identical CDR3 proteins give one entry, which carries the most common genes and DNA. The sample contains 570,000 or so distinct CDR3 sequences, about 40% of them found a single time. The top ten hold around 50% of the sample. The sample in question was cultured PBMCs, obtained from culture after CMV antigen stimulation. The source is a human donor in good health (CMV status not recorded). Some clones in this sample may be carry-over from other donors' samples.

This clonotype was seen a single time. The chain links TRBV18 to TRBJ2-1; TRBD1 is a possible D gene (6 bases). Germline assignment: CDR1 KGHSH and CDR2 LQKENI. V lost 2 bases to trimming and J lost 6 bases, with 17 bases between them. The length of the CDR3 is 16 residues. The CDR3, as DNA: TGTGCCAGCTCACCAATTACAGGGAAACGGGGCAATGAGCAGTTCTTC. Translating it yields CASSPITGKRGNEQFF.

This clonotype appeared many times. The V and J genes are TRBV7-2 and TRBJ2-7, with D possibly TRBD2 on 6 matching bases. Germline V gives CDR1 SGHTA, CDR2 FQGNSA. Between the trimmed V and J ends, which lost 3 bases and 6 bases, there was a span of 12 bases. The CDR3 runs 13 residues. CDR3 region: CASSFAGPGEQYF. Written as DNA, the CDR3 is TGTGCCAGCAGCTTTGCGGGACCGGGCGAGCAGTACTTC.

This clonotype occurred many times. The rearrangement links TRBV7-2 to TRBJ2-2; unclear D gene. The CDR3 has 15 residues. V lost 0 bases, J lost 6 bases, and 11 bases lay in between. Germline loops: CDR1 SGHTA, CDR2 FQGNSA. The CDR3 is CASSLASLVAGELFF. CDR3 DNA sequence: TGTGCCAGCAGCTTAGCGTCTCTAGTGGCCGGGGAGCTGTTTTTT.

The rearrangement uses TRBV28 and TRBJ2-5, with 12 bases fitting TRBD2. The germline V gene encodes CDR1 MDHEN and CDR2 SYDVKM. The junction had 8 bases not matched to a gene; V was cut back by 7 bases and J by 5 bases. This CDR3 comprises 15 residues. CDR3 region: CASNGLAGMLETQYF. In DNA form, the CDR3 reads TGTGCCAGCAACGGACTAGCGGGGATGTTGGAGACCCAGTACTTC.

The DNA for the CDR3 is TGTGCCAGCAGCTTGGCGGCTAGCGGGAGAGTGTGGGAGCAGTACTTC. It encodes CASSLAASGRVWEQYF. This chain uses TRBV5-6 with TRBJ2-7, with TRBD2 identical over 10 bases. The CDR3 is made up of 16 amino acids. Germline CDR1 is SGHDT and CDR2 is YYEEEE. The junction had 10 bases not matched to a gene; V was cut back by 0 bases and J by 7 bases.

This clonotype was observed at least ten times. In nucleotides, the CDR3 is TGTGCCAGCAGCCCACGCGGGGGGCGGAATCAGCCCCAGCATTTT. Translating it yields CASSPRGGRNQPQHF. The rearrangement links TRBV7-2 to TRBJ1-5; maybe TRBD1 (6 bases). The germline V gene has CDR1 SGHTA and CDR2 FQGNSA. There are 15 residues in the CDR3. Trimming cost V 5 bases and J 4 bases, with 15 bases left between them. The full variable domain, with the rest looked up from reference TRBV7-2 and TRBJ1-5, is GAGVSQSPSNKVTEKGKDVELRCDPISGHTALYWYRQSLGQGLEFLIYFQGNSAPDKSGLPSDRFSAERTGGSVSTLTIQRTQQEDSAVYLCASSPRGGRNQPQHFGDGTRLSIL.

This clonotype was detected a few times. The CDR3 sequence: CASRRDDQETQYF. The CDR3 DNA follows: TGTGCCAGCAGAAGGGACGACCAAGAGACCCAGTACTTC. The chain links TRBV7-2 to TRBJ2-5; D assignment may be TRBD1 or TRBD2 (5 bases each). The germline V gene encodes CDR1 SGHTA and CDR2 FQGNSA. The CDR3 extends over 13 amino acids. V was shortened by 6 bases and J by 0 bases, with 8 bases between the two germline ends.

The CDR3 here is CASSYKRGGNEQFF. CDR3 coding DNA: TGTGCCAGCAGTTACAAAAGGGGGGGCAATGAGCAGTTCTTC. The chain is built from TRBV6-5 and TRBJ2-1, with D possibly TRBD2 on 7 matching bases. The CDR3 is 14 residues long. Trimming left V 2 bases short and J 6 bases short, with 11 bases between. Germline-derived CDR1 and CDR2 are MNHEY and SVGAGI.

V is TRBV2 and J is TRBJ1-4, with TRBD1 as a possible D gene (5 bases). From germline, CDR1 is SNHLY and CDR2 FYNNEI. CDR3 length: 15 amino acids. The V end lost 5 bases, the J end lost 10 bases, and 20 bases lay between the germline ends. CDR3 amino acids: CASSPSKGRFGKLFF. The CDR3 bases are TGTGCCAGCAGTCCCAGCAAGGGGCGATTTGGAAAACTGTTTTTT.